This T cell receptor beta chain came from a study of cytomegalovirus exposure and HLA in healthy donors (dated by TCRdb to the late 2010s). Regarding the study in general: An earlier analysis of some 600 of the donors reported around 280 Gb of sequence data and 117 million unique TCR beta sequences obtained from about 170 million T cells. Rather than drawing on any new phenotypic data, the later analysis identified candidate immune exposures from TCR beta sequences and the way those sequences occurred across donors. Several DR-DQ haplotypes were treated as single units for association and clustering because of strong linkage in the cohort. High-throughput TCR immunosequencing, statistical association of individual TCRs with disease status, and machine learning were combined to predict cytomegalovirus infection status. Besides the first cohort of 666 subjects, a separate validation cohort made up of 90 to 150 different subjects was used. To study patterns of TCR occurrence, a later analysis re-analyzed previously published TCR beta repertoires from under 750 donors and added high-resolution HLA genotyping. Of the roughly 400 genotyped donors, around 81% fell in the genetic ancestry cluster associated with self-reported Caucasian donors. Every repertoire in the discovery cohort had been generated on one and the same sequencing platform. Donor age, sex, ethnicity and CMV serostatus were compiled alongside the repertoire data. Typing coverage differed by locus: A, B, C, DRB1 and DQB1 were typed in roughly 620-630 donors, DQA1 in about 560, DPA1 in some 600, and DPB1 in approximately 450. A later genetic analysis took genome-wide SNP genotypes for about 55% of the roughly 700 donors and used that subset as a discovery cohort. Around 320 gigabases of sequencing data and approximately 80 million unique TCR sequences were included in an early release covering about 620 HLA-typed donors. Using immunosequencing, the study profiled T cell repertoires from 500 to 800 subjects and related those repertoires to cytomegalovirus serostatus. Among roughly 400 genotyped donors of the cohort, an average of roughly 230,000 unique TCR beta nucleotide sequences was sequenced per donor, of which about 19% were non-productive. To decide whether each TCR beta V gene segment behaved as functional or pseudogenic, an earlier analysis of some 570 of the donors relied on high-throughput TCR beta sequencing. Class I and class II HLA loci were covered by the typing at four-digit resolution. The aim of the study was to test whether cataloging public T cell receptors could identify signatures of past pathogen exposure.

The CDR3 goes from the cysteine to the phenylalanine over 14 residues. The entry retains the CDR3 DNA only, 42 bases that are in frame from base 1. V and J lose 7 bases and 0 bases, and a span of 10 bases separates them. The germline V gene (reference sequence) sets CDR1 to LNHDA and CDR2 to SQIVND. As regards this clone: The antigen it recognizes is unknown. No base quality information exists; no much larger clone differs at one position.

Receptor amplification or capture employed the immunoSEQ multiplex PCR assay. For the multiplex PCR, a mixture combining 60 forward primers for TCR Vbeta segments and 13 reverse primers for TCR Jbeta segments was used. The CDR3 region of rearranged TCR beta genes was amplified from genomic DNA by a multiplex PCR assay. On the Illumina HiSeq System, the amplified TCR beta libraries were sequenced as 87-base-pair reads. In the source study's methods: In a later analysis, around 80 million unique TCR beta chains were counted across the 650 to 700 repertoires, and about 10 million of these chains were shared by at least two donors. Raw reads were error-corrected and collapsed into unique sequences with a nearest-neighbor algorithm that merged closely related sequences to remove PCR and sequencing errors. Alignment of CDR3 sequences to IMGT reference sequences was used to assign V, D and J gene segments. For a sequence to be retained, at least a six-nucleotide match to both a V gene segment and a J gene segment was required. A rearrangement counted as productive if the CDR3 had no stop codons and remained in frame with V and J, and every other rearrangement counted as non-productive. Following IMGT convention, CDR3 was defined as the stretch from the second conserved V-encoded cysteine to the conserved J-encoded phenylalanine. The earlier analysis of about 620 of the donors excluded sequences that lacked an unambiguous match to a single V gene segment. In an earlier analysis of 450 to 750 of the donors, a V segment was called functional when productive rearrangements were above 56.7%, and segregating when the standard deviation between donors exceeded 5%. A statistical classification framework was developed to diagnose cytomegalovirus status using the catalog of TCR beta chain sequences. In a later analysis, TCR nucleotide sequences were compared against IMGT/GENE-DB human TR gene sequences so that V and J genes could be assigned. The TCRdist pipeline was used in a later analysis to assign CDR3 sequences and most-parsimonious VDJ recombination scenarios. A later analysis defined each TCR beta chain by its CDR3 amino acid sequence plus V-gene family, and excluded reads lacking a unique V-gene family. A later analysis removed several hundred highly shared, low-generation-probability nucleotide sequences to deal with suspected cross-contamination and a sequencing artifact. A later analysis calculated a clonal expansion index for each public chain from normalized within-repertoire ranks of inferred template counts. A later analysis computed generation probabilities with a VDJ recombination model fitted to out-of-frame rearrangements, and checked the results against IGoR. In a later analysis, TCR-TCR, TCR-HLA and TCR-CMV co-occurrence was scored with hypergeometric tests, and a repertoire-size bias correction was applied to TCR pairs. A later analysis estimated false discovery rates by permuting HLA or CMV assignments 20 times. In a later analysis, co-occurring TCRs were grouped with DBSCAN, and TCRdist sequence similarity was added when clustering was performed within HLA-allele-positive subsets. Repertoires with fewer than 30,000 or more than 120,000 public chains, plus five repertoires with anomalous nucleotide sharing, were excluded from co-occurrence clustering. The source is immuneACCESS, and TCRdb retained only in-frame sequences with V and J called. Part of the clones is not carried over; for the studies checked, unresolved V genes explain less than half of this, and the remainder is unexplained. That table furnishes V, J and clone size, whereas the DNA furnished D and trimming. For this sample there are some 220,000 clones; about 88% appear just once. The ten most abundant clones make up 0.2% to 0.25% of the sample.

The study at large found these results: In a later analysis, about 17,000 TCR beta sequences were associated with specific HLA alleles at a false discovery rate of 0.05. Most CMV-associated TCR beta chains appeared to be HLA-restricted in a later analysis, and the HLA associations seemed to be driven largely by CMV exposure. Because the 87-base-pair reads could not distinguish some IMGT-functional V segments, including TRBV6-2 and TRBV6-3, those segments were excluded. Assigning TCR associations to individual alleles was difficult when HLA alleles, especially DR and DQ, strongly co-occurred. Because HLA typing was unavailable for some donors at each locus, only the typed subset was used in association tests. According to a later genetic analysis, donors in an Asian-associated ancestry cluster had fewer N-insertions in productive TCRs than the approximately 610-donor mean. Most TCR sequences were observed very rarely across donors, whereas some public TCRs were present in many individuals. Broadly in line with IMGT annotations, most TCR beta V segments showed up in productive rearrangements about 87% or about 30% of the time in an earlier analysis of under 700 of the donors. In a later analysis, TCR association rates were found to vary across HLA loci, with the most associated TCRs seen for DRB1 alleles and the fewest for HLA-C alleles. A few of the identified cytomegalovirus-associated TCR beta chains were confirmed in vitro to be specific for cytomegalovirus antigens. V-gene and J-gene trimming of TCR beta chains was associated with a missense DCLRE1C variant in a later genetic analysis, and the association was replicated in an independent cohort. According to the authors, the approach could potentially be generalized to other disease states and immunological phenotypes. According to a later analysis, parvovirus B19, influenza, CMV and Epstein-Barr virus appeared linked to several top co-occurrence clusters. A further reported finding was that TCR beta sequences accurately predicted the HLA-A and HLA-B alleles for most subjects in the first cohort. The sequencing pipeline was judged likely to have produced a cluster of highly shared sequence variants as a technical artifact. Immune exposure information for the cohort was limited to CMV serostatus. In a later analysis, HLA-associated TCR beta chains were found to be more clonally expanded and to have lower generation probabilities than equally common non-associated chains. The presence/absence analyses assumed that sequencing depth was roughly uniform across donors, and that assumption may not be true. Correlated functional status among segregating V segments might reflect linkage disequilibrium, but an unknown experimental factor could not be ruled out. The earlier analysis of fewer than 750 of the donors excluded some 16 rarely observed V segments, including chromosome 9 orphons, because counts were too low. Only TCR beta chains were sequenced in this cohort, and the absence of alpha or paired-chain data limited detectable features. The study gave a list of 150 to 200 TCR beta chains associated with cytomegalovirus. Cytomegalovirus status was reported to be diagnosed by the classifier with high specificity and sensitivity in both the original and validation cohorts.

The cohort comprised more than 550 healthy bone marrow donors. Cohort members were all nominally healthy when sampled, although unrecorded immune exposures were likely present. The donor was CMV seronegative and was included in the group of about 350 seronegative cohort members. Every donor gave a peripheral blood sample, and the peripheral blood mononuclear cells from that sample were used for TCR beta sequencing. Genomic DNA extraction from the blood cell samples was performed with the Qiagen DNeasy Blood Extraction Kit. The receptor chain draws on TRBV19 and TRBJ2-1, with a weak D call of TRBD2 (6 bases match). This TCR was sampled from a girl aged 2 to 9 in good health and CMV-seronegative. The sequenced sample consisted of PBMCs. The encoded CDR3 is CASNRDFSYNEQFF. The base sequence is TGTGCCAGTAATAGGGACTTCTCCTACAATGAGCAGTTCTTC.